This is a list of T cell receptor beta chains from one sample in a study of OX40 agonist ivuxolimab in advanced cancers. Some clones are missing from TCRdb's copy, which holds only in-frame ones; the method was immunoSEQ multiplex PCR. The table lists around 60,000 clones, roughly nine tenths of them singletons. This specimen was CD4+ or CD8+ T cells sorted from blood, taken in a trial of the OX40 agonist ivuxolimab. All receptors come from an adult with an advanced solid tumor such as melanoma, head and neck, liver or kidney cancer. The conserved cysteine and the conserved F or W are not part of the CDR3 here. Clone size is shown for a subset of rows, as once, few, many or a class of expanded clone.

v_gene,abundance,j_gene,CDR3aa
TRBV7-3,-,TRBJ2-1,ASSLEVGYNEQF
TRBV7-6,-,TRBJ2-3,ASLGAGTDTQY
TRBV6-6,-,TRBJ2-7,ASSFRDRPHEQY
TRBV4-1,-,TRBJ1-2,ASSQERGKNYGYT
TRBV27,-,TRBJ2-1,ASSRGTSIEF
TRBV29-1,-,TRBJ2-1,SVESGSSYNEQF
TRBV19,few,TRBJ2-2,ASRIGQIQNTGELF
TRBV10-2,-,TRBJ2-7,ASIKERTGGEQY
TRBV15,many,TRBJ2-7,ATSRDRGPIYEQY
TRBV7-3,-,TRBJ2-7,ASSDRRYEQY
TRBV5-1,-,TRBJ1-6,ASSAGTGFSPLH
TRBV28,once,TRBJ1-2,ASSSHVSGLWGYT
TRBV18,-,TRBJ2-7,ASSQPGQGDYEQY
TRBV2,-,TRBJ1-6,ASSVQGINSPLH
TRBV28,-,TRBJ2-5,ASSLRSTQY
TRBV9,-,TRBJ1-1,ASSVDPGVNTEAF
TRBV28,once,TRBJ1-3,ASSSLNTIY
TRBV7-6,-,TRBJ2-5,ASSLVSTKETQY
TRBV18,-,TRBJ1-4,ASSPKQVATNEKLF
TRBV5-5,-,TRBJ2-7,ASSFADRNSYEQY
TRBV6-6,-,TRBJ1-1,ASSWDRGTEAF
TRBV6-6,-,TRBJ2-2,ASRNTGSAGELF
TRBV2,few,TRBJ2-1,ASSGTETLGHEQF
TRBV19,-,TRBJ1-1,ASSDRRGSTEAF
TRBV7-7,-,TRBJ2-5,ASSLDRKETQY
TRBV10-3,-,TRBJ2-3,AISGLAGHTDTQY
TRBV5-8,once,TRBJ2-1,ASSPGSSRYNEQF
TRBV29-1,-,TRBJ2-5,SVAWAQGAETQY
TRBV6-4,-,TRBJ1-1,ASSEGQNTEAF
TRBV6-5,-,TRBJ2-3,ASSDSDTDTQY
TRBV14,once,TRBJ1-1,ASSLLWNTEAF
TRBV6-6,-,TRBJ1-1,ASSPTGIMNTEAF
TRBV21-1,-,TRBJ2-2,ASSKEVPGLWPNTGELF
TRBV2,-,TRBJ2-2,ASNRQGGTGELF
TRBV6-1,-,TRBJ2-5,ASRLAYQETQY
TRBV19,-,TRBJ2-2,ASSMPPGELF
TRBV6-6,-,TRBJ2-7,ASSYRGGAYEQY
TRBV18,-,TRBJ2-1,ASSPSRGNEQF
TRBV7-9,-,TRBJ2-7,ASSFPRTAGGEQY
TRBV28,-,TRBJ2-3,ASRTRSGATDTQY
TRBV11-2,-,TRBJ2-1,ASSPGGSGREVYNEQF